Below, 14 T cell receptor beta chains from the same sample are listed, as sequenced in a study of T cell changes during pregnancy in multiple sclerosis. Some clones are missing from TCRdb's copy, which holds only in-frame ones; the method was immunoSEQ multiplex PCR. In the table there are 40,000 to 60,000 clones, around 94% of which are singletons. Source: CD4+ T cells from peripheral blood mononuclear cells, taken in the first trimester of pregnancy. These receptor sequences come from a female donor with multiple sclerosis, enrolled in a pregnancy study.

The CDR3 nucleotides read TGTGCCAGCAGCTTAGCTCCGGGACTAGCGGGGCTCACAGATACGCAGTATTTT. Translating gives CASSLAPGLAGLTDTQYF. The V and J genes are TRBV7-9 and TRBJ2-3; 13 bases match TRBD2. The CDR3 extends over 18 amino acids. The V segment lost 0 bases and the J segment 2 bases; nucleotides outside the gene matches: 5. Germline-derived CDR1 and CDR2 are SEHNR and FQNEAQ (reference sequence).

The chain joins TRBV19 to TRBJ2-7; 9 nucleotides match TRBD1. The junction had 10 bases not matched to a gene; V was cut back by 5 bases and J by 5 bases. The germline V gene encodes CDR1 LNHDA and CDR2 SQIVND (reference sequence). The CDR3 runs 15 residues. The DNA for the CDR3 is TGTGCCAGTAGTGTTCACCGGGACAGGGCCGACGAGCAGTACTTC. It codes for CASSVHRDRADEQYF.

The rearrangement uses TRBV5-6 and TRBJ2-7; TRBD2 aligns across 14 bases. The CDR3 is made up of 18 amino acids. CDR1 and CDR2 (germline): SGHDT, YYEEEE. Losses at the gene ends were 2 bases for V and 7 bases for J; bases not matched to a gene: 14. The CDR3 coding sequence is TGTGCCAGCAGCTTTCTGGCGGTCGGACTAGCGGGGGGAGGAGAGCAGTACTTC. Amino acid sequence: CASSFLAVGLAGGGEQYF.

The chain joins TRBV10-2 to TRBJ1-1; possible D gene TRBD1, 6 bases. Trimming removed 9 bases from V and 5 bases from J, with 25 bases in between. The CDR3 extends over 16 amino acids. The germline gives CDR1 WSHSY, CDR2 SAAADI. CDR3 amino acids: CARDQDFRGRRTEAFF. The DNA of the CDR3 is TGCGCCAGGGATCAAGATTTCAGGGGAAGAAGGACTGAAGCTTTCTTT.

This chain links TRBV5-1 with TRBJ1-4; 9 bases align to TRBD1. V was pared by 5 bases and J by 8 bases, with 10 bases of the junction left unmatched. CDR1 is SGHRS and CDR2 is YFSETQ in the germline V gene. This CDR3 is built from 15 residues. CDR3: CASRSQGQGYEKLFF. Here the CDR3 DNA reads TGCGCCAGCAGATCCCAAGGACAGGGGTACGAAAAACTGTTTTTT.

The J gene is TRBJ1-6, the V gene TRBV5-1; 7 bases match TRBD1. CDR1 is SGHRS and CDR2 is YFSETQ in the germline V gene. The CDR3 is 16 residues long. The J segment lost 5 bases and the V segment lost 0 bases, leaving 5 bases of the junction unmatched. The CDR3 loop reads CASSLGIGTDNSPLHF. DNA of the CDR3: TGCGCCAGCAGCTTGGGGATTGGGACAGATAATTCACCCCTCCACTTT.

The V and J genes are TRBV10-3 and TRBJ1-2; 7 nucleotides match TRBD1. This CDR3 comprises 14 residues. Germline V gene lookup returns CDR1 ENHRY and CDR2 SYGVKD. The V segment lost 6 bases and the J segment 2 bases; nucleotides outside the gene matches: 6. As DNA, the CDR3 is TGTGCCATCAGAACAGGGGTTGGGAACTATGGCTACACCTTC. Encoded protein: CAIRTGVGNYGYTF.

This clone was detected only once. The chain joins TRBV30 to TRBJ2-3; D call uncertain. CDR1 is GTSNPN, CDR2 SVGIG, per germline (reference sequence). This CDR3 is built from 14 residues. Between the trimmed V and J ends, which lost 4 bases and 0 bases, there was a span of 11 bases. DNA for the CDR3: TGTGCCTGGAAAACGGTATTGAGCACAGATACGCAGTATTTT. Translating gives CAWKTVLSTDTQYF.

The chain joins TRBV4-1 to TRBJ1-1; D call uncertain. The CDR3 is 13 residues long. V gave up 4 bases and J gave up 6 bases, with 12 bases separating them. The germline V gene encodes CDR1 MGHRA and CDR2 YSYEKL. The CDR3 sequence is CASSPDWSPEAFF. The CDR3 bases are TGCGCCAGCAGCCCCGACTGGTCCCCTGAAGCTTTCTTT.

This sequence joins TRBV7-9 and TRBJ2-3; TRBD2 might be the D (5 bases). The CDR3 loop spans 14 amino acids. CDR1 and CDR2 from the germline V gene are SEHNR and FQNEAQ (reference sequence). V shed 5 bases and J shed 0 bases, with 9 bases lying between them. In DNA form, the CDR3 reads TGTGCCAGCAGCGTGCGGACTAGCACAGATACGCAGTATTTT. Protein sequence: CASSVRTSTDTQYF.

This chain uses TRBV14 with TRBJ1-2, with a weak D call TRBD1 (5 bases). The germline V and J ends were trimmed by 1 base and 7 bases, with 13 bases remaining between them. Germline assignment: CDR1 SGHDN and CDR2 FVKESK. The CDR3 consists of 14 residues. DNA of the CDR3: TGTGCCAGCAGCCAAGCTAGGCAGGGCGGTGGCTACACCTTC. This encodes CASSQARQGGGYTF.

The chain recombines TRBV5-4 with TRBJ2-1; 9 nucleotides align to TRBD1. Germline lookup yields CDR1 SGHNT and CDR2 YYREEE (reference sequence). This CDR3 is 15 amino acids long. V lost 4 bases, J lost 5 bases, and 7 bases stayed unmatched. The CDR3 reads CASSPWGTGHNEQFF. In nucleotides, the CDR3 is TGTGCCAGCAGCCCCTGGGGGACAGGGCACAATGAGCAGTTCTTC.

This clone was seen only once. V and J are TRBV10-1 and TRBJ2-3; D unclear. Looked up from germline, CDR1 is WNHNN and CDR2 is SYGVQD (reference sequence). The CDR3 extends over 13 amino acids. Trimming removed 0 bases at V and 2 bases at J, with 3 bases between. CDR3 in DNA: TGCGCCAGCAGTGAGTCCATCACAGATACGCAGTATTTT. This encodes CASSESITDTQYF.

V usage is TRBV27 and J usage is TRBJ2-1; D is possibly TRBD2 (5 bases). The V gene's germline CDR1 is MNHEY and CDR2 SMNVEV (reference sequence). V lost 7 bases and J 4 bases, leaving 23 bases between the germline ends. The CDR3 has 17 residues. The CDR3 DNA reads TGTGCCAGCAAGCCCCCACGGAGTAGCGCATCATACAATGAGCAGTTCTTC. It specifies CASKPPRSSASYNEQFF.